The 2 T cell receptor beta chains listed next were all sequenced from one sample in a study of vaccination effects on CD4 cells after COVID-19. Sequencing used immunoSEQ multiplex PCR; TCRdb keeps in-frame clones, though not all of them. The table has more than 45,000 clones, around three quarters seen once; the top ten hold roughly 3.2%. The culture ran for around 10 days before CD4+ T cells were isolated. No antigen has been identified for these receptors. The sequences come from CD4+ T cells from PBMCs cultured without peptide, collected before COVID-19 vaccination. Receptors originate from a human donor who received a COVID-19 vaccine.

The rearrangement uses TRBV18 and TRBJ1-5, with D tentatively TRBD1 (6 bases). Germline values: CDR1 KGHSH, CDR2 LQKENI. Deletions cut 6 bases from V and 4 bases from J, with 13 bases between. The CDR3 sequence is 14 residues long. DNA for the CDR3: TGTGCCAGCTCGCAAGGACAGTTTAATCAGCCCCAGCATTTT. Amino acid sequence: CASSQGQFNQPQHF. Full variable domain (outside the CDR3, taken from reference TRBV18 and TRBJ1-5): NAGVMQNPRHLVRRRGQEARLRCSPMKGHSHVYWYRQLPEEGLKFMVYLQKENIIDESGMPKERFSAEFPKEGPSILRIQQVVRGDSAAYFCASSQGQFNQPQHFGDGTRLSIL.

The CDR3 coding sequence is TGTGCCGGACGAACAGGGGATCGTGGAAACACCATATATTTT. Protein product: CAGRTGDRGNTIYF. The chain combines TRBV6-6 with TRBJ1-3; TRBD1 agrees at 7 bases. Germline V gives CDR1 MNHNY, CDR2 SVGAGI (reference sequence). V lost 11 bases and J lost 3; bases outside the gene matches: 10. This CDR3 contains 14 residues.